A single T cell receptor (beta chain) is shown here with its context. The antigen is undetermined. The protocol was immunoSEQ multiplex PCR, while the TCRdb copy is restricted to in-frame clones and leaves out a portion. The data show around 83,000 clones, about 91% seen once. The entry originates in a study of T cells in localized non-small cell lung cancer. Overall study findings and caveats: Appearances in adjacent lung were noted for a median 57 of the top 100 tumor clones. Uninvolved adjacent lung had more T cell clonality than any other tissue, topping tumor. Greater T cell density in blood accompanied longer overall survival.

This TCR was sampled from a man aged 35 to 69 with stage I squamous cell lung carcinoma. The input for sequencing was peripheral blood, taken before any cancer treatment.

The CDR3 is CASSLGGTGAMNTEAFF. CDR3 bases: TGCGCCAGCAGCTTGGGGGGGACAGGAGCCATGAACACTGAAGCTTTCTTT. The rearrangement joins TRBV5-1 to TRBJ1-1, with TRBD1 matching over 8 bases. With 0 bases clipped from V and 0 bases from J, the junction kept 7 bases outside the gene matches. This CDR3 region has 17 residues. In germline, CDR1 is SGHRS, CDR2 YFSETQ.